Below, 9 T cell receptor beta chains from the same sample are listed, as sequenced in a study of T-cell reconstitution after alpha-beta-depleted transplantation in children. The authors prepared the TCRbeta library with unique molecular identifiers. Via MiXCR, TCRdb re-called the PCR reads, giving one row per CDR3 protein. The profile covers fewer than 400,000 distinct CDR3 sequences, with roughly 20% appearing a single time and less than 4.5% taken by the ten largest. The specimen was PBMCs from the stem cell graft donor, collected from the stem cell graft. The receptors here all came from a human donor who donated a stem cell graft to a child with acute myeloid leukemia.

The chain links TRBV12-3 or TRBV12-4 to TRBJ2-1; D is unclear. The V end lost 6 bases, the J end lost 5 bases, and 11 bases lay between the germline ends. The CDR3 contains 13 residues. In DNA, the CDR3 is TGTGCCAGCAGGTACAGAGTCCACAATGAGCAGTTCTTC. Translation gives CASRYRVHNEQFF.

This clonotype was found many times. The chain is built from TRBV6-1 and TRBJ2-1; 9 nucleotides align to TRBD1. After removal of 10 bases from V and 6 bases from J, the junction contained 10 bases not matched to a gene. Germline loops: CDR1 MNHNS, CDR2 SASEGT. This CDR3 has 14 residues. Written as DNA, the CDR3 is TGTGCCACCCCGGGACAGGGCAACCTCAATGAGCAGTTCTTC. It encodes CATPGQGNLNEQFF.

The CDR3 sequence: CASSQAGWNNEQFF. Here the CDR3 DNA reads TGCGCCAGCAGCCAAGCGGGGTGGAACAATGAGCAGTTCTTC. The J gene is TRBJ2-1, the V gene TRBV4-1; perhaps TRBD2 as D (5 bases). This CDR3 is 14 amino acids long. Germline V CDR1 and CDR2: MGHRA, YSYEKL. Deletions cut 1 base from V and 5 bases from J, with 9 bases between.

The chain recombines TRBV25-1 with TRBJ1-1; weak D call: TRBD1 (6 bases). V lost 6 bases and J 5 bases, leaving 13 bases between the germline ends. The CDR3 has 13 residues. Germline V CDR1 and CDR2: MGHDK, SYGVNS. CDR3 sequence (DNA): TGTGCCAGCAGAGAACAGGGTTGGACTGAAGCTTTCTTT. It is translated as CASREQGWTEAFF.

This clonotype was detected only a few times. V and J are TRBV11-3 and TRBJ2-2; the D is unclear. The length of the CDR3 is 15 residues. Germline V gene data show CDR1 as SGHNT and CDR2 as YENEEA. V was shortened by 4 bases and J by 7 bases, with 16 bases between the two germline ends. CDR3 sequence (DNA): TGTGCCAGCAGCTCGGCCATACCCTACGGCGGGGAGCTGTTTTTT. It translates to CASSSAIPYGGELFF.

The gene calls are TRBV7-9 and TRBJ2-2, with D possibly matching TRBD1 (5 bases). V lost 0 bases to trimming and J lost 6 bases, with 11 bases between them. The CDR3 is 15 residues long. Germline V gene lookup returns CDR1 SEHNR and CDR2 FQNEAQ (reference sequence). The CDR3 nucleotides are TGTGCCAGCAGCTTAGCCAGGGTCGGGTCCGGGGAGCTGTTTTTT. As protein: CASSLARVGSGELFF. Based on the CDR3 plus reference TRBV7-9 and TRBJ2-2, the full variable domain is DTGVSQNPRHKITKRGQNVTFRCDPISEHNRLYWYRQTLGQGPEFLTYFQNEAQLEKSRLLSDRFSAERPKGSFSTLEIQRTEQGDSAMYLCASSLARVGSGELFFGEGSRLTVL.

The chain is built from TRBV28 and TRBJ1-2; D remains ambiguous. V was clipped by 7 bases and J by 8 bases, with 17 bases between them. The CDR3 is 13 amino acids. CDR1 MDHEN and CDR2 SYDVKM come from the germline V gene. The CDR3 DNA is TGTGCCAGCACAACTACGAGTGTGGGGGGCTACACCTTC. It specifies CASTTTSVGGYTF.

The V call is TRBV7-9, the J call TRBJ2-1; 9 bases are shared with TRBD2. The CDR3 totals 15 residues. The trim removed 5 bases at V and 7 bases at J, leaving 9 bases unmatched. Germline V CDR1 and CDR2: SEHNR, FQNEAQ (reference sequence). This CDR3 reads CASSATGTSPNEQFF. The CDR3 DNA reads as TGTGCCAGCAGCGCGACCGGGACTAGCCCAAATGAGCAGTTCTTC. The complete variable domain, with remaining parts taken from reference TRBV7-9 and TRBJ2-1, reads DTGVSQNPRHKITKRGQNVTFRCDPISEHNRLYWYRQTLGQGPEFLTYFQNEAQLEKSRLLSDRFSAERPKGSFSTLEIQRTEQGDSAMYLCASSATGTSPNEQFFGPGTRLTVL.

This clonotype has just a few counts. The CDR3 nucleotides read TGTGCCAGCAGCGGAAGAGGTAGGCGGGGGACTTACGAGCAGTACTTC. Its translation is CASSGRGRRGTYEQYF. The chain has TRBV7-9 and TRBJ2-7; TRBD2 matches 7 bases. The CDR3 is 16 residues long. Germline V CDR1 and CDR2: SEHNR, FQNEAQ (reference sequence). V shed 5 bases, J shed 4 bases, and the junction held 14 bases outside the gene matches.